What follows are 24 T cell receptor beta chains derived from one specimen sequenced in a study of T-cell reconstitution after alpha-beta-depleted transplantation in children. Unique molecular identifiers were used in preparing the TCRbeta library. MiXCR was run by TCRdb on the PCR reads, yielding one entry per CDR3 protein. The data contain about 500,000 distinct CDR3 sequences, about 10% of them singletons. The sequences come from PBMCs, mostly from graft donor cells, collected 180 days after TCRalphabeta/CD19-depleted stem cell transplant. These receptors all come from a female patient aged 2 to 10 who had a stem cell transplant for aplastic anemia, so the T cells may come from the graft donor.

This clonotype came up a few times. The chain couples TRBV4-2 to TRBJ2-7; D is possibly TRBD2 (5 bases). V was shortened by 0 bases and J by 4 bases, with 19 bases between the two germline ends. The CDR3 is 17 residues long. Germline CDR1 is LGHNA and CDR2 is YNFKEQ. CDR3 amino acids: CASSQDPPGMREYEQYF. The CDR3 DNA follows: TGTGCCAGCAGCCAAGACCCCCCTGGCATGAGGGAGTACGAGCAGTACTTC.

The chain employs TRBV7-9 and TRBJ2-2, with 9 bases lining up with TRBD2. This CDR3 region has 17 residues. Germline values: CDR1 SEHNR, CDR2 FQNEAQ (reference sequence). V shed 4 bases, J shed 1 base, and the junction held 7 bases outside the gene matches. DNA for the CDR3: TGTGCCAGCAGCTCGACTAGCGGACTTAAGAACACCGGGGAGCTGTTTTTT. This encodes CASSSTSGLKNTGELFF.

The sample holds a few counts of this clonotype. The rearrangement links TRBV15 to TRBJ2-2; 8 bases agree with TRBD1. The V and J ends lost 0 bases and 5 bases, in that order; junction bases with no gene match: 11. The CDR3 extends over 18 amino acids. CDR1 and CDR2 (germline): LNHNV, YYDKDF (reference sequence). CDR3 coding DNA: TGTGCCACCAGCAGAGATGTAAGGACAGGGTTAATGACCGGGGAGCTGTTTTTT. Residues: CATSRDVRTGLMTGELFF. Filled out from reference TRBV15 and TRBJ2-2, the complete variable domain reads DAMVIQNPRYQVTQFGKPVTLSCSQTLNHNVMYWYQQKSSQAPKLLFHYYDKDFNNEADTPDNFQSRRPNTSFCFLDIRSPGLGDTAMYLCATSRDVRTGLMTGELFFGEGSRLTVL.

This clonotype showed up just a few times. DNA for the CDR3: TGTGCCAGCAGTTCCCCGGGAAGGAGCTCCTACGAGCAGTACGTC. Translating it yields CASSSPGRSSYEQYV. The V gene is TRBV28, the J gene TRBJ2-7; maybe TRBD2 (5 bases). This CDR3 has 15 amino acids. V lost 4 bases to trimming and J lost 0 bases, with 13 bases between them. CDR1 is MDHEN, CDR2 SYDVKM, per germline.

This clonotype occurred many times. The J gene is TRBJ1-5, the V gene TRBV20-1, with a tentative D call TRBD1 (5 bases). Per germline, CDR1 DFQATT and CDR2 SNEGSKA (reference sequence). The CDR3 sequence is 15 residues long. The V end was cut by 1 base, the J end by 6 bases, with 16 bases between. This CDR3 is CSARAGTSYSQPQHF. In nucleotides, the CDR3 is TGCAGTGCTAGAGCCGGGACTTCATATAGTCAGCCCCAGCATTTT.

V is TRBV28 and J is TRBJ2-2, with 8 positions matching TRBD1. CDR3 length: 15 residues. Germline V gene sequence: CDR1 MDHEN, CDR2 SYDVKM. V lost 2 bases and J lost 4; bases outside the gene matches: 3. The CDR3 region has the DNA TGTGCCAGCAGTTTAGGGGGACAGGTCACCGGGGAGCTGTTTTTT. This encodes CASSLGGQVTGELFF. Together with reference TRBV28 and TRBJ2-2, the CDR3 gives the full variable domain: DVKVTQSSRYLVKRTGEKVFLECVQDMDHENMFWYRQDPGLGLRLIYFSYDVKMKEKGDIPEGYSVSREKKERFSLILESASTNQTSMYLCASSLGGQVTGELFFGEGSRLTVL.

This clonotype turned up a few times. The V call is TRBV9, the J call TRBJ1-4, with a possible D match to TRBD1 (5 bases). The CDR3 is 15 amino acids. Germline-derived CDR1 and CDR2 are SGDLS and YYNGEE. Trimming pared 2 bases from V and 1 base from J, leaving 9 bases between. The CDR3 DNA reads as TGTGCCAGCAGCGTGCAGGGTGAAACTAATGAAAAACTGTTTTTT. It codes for CASSVQGETNEKLFF.

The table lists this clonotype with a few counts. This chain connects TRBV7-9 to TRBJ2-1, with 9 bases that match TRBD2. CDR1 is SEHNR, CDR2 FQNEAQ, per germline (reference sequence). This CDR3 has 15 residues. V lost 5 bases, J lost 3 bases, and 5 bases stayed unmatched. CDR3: CASSRLAALYNEQFF. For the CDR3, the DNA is TGTGCCAGCAGCCGACTAGCGGCCCTCTACAATGAGCAGTTCTTC.

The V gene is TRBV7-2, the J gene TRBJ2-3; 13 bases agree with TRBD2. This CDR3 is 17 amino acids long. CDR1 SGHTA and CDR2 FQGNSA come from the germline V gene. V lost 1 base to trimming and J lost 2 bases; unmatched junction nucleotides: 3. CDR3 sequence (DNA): TGTGCCAGCAGCTTAGGGGGACTAGCGGGGTTCACAGATACGCAGTATTTT. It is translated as CASSLGGLAGFTDTQYF.

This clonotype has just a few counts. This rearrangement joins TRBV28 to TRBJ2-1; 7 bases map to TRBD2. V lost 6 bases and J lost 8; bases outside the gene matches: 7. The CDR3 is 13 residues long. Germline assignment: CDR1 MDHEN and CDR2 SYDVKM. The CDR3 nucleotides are TGTGCCAGCAGCACCGCGGGGGTGGATGAGCAGTTCTTC. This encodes CASSTAGVDEQFF.

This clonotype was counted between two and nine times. The CDR3 region is CASSQEGEGAGKPYEQYV. The DNA of the CDR3 is TGTGCCAGCAGCCAAGAGGGCGAGGGGGCGGGCAAACCTTACGAGCAGTACGTC. V usage is TRBV14 and J usage is TRBJ2-7, with 7 bases aligning to TRBD1. Trimming cost V 0 bases and J 4 bases; bases outside gene matches: 15. Germline assignment: CDR1 SGHDN and CDR2 FVKESK. The CDR3 spans 18 residues.

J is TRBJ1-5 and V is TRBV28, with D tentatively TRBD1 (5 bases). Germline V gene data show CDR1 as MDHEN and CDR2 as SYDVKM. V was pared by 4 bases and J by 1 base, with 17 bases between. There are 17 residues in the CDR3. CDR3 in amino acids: CASSSYEDYRSNQPQHF. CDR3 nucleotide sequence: TGTGCCAGCAGTTCATACGAGGACTACAGGAGCAATCAGCCCCAGCATTTT. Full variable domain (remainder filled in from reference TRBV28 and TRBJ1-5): DVKVTQSSRYLVKRTGEKVFLECVQDMDHENMFWYRQDPGLGLRLIYFSYDVKMKEKGDIPEGYSVSREKKERFSLILESASTNQTSMYLCASSSYEDYRSNQPQHFGDGTRLSIL.

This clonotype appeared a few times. The CDR3 sequence is CARPSGTGNTEAFF. Written as DNA, the CDR3 is TGCGCCAGACCATCCGGGACAGGGAACACTGAAGCTTTCTTT. The V and J genes are TRBV10-2 and TRBJ1-1, with 8 bases matching TRBD1. Per the germline V gene, CDR1 is WSHSY and CDR2 is SAAADI. V shed 9 bases, J shed 1 base, and the junction held 7 bases outside the gene matches. The CDR3 is made up of 14 amino acids.

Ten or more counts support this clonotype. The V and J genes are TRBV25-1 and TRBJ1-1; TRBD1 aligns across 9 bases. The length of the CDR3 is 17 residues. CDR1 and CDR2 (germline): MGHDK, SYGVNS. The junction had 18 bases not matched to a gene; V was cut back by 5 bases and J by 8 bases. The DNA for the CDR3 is TGTGCCAGCAGTACCCAACGGGACAGGGTAGGAGATGGAGAAGCTTTCTTT. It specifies CASSTQRDRVGDGEAFF.

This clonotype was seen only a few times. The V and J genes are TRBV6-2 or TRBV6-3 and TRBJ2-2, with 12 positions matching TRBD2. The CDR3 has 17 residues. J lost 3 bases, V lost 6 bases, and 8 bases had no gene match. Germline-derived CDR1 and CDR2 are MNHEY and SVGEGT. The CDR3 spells CASRPRLAGVYTGELFF. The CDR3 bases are TGTGCCAGCAGGCCCCGACTAGCGGGAGTCTACACCGGGGAGCTGTTTTTT.

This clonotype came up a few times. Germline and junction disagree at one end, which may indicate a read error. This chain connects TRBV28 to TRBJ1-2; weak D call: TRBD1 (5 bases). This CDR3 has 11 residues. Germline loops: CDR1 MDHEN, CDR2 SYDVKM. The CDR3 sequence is CAISSGYGYTF. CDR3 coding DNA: TGTGCCATCTCCTCAGGGTATGGCTATACCTTC.

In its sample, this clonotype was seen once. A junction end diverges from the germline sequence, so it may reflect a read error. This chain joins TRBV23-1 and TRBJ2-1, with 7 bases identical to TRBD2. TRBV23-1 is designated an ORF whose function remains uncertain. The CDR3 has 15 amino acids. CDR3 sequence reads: CASSHPDGDYNEHFF. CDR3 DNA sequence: TGCGCCAGCAGCCACCCAGACGGGGACTACAATGAGCATTTCTTC.

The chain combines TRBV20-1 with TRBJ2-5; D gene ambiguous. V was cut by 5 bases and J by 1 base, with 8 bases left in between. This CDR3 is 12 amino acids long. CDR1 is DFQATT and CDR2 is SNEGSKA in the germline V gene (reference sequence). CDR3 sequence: CSAEASQETQYF. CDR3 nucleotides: TGCAGTGCTGAGGCCAGCCAAGAGACCCAGTACTTC.

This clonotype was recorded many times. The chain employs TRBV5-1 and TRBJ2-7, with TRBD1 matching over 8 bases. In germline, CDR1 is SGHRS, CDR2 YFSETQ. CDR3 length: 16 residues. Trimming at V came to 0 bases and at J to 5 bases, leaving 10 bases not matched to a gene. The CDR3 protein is CASSLASPGQAHEQYV. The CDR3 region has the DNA TGCGCCAGCAGCTTGGCTTCCCCGGGACAGGCCCACGAGCAGTACGTC.

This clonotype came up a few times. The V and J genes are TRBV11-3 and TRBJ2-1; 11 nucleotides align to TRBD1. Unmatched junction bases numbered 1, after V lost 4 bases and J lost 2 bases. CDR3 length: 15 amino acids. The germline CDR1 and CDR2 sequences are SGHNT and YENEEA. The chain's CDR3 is CASSWTGGTYNEQFF. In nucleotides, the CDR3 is TGTGCCAGCAGCTGGACAGGGGGCACCTACAATGAGCAGTTCTTC.

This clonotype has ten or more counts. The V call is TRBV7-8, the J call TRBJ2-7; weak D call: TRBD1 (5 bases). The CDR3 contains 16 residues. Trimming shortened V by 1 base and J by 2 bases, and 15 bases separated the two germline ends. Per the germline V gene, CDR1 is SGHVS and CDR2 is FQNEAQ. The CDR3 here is CASSLGSRAGTYEQYF. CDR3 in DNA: TGTGCCAGCAGCTTAGGCAGTCGGGCAGGGACCTACGAGCAGTACTTC.

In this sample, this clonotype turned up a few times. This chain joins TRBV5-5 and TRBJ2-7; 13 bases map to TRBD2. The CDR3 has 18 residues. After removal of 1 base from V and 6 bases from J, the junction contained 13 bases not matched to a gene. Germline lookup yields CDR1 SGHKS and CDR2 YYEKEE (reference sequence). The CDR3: CASSLRGTSGTRPREQYF. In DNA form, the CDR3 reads TGTGCCAGCAGCTTGAGAGGGACTAGCGGGACCCGACCCCGCGAGCAGTACTTC.

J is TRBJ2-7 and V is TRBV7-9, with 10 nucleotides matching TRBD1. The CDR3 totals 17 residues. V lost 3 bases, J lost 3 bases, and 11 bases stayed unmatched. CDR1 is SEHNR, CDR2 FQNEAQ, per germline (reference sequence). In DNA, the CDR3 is TGTGCCAGCAGCTTGGGGACAGGGGCAAGTTGGGGCTACGAGCAGTACGTC. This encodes CASSLGTGASWGYEQYV.

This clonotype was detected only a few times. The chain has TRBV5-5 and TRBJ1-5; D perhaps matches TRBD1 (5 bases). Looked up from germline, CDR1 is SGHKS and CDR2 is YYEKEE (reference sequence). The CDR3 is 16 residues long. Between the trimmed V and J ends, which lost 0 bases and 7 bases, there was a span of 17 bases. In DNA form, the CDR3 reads TGTGCCAGCAGCTTGGTTTTGGGGGATGCGGGGCAGCCCCAGCATTTT. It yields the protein CASSLVLGDAGQPQHF.